This T cell receptor beta chain came from a study of T cell responses to AZD1222 COVID-19 vaccine. Profiled with immunoSEQ multiplex PCR; TCRdb holds only in-frame clones, not every one. The sample comprises tens of thousands of clones, roughly 90% of which are singletons, and approximately 4.9% rests with the top ten. The germline V gene encodes CDR1 MNHEY and CDR2 SVGEGT. V dropped 5 bases and J dropped 4; count of bases not matched to a gene: 8. The CDR3 has 16 amino acids. With regard to this clone: Antigen: not known.

The study's findings and limits: Recipients of AZD1222 seropositive at baseline numbered only 6 or 7. Most donors were white British, females outnumbered males, and clonal diversity was possibly underestimated. Spike-specific TCR breadth and depth went up after people got two AZD1222 doses.

The input for sequencing was peripheral blood, taken on day 0 of AZD1222 vaccination. The sequence derives from an adult in good health. This chain uses TRBV6-2 or TRBV6-3 with TRBJ2-2, with 9 nucleotides matching TRBD1. CDR3 bases: TGTGCCAGCAGTAAAAACAGGGGGCGAACCACCGGGGAGCTGTTTTTT. Translating it yields CASSKNRGRTTGELFF.